This TCR beta chain emerged from a study of OX40 agonist ivuxolimab in advanced cancers. Study as a whole: Patients were given ivuxolimab, an antibody that agonizes OX40 (CD134). Enrolled patients in dose escalation had cancers that were hepatocellular carcinoma, melanoma, renal cell or head and neck cancer. With a range of roughly 20 to 80, age averaged approximately 55 years, and approximately 83% were male.

This clone was counted once. There are 14 residues in the CDR3. Germline assignment: CDR1 SNHLY and CDR2 FYNNEI. The germline V and J ends were trimmed by 11 bases and 8 bases, with 24 bases remaining between them. Produced via immunoSEQ multiplex PCR; TCRdb's table is partial and in-frame only. The sample has roughly 22,000 clones; roughly 90% are singletons. The J gene is TRBJ1-2, the V gene TRBV2, with D hard to call. The specimen was CD4+ or CD8+ T cells sorted from blood, collected in a trial of the OX40 agonist ivuxolimab. The receptor comes from an adult with an advanced solid tumor such as melanoma, head and neck, liver or kidney cancer. The CDR3 is CAGARRVLLGGYTF. The CDR3 DNA follows: TGTGCCGGTGCTCGGCGGGTACTCCTGGGGGGCTACACCTTC.